Listed here are 25 T cell receptor beta chains from one sample, sequenced in a study. TCRdb itself ran the RT-PCR reads through MiXCR, one entry per CDR3 protein. The sample holds about 680,000 distinct CDR3 sequences, around 14% seen once. Sequenced input: memory CD4+ T cells from blood. The receptors derive from a female donor in good health, serving as a healthy control.

This rearrangement joins TRBV20-1 to TRBJ2-5; 11 bases line up with TRBD2. Trimming cost V 2 bases and J 1 base; bases outside gene matches: 6. This CDR3 contains 16 residues. CDR1 DFQATT and CDR2 SNEGSKA come from the germline V gene (reference sequence). The CDR3 coding sequence is TGCAGTGCTAGAAAGGGACTAGCGGAGCCCCAAGAGACCCAGTACTTC. Translated: CSARKGLAEPQETQYF.

The rearrangement links TRBV27 to TRBJ1-4; the D gene is possibly TRBD1 (5 bases). Germline V gene lookup returns CDR1 MNHEY and CDR2 SMNVEV (reference sequence). V shed 5 bases and J shed 7 bases, with 17 bases lying between them. This CDR3 has 15 residues. In DNA, the CDR3 is TGTGCCAGCAGTAGAACGCGGAGTAGGGGTGAAAAACTGTTTTTT. It specifies CASSRTRSRGEKLFF. The full variable domain, rest sourced from reference TRBV27 and TRBJ1-4, is EAQVTQNPRYLITVTGKKLTVTCSQNMNHEYMSWYRQDPGLGLRQIYYSMNVEVTDKGDVPEGYKVSRKEKRNFPLILESPSPNQTSLYFCASSRTRSRGEKLFFGSGTQLSVL.

The table lists this clonotype with many counts. The CDR3 is CASSPRSNQPQHF. The CDR3 nucleotides are TGTGCCAGCAGCCCGCGTAGCAATCAGCCCCAGCATTTT. The chain is built from TRBV12-3 or TRBV12-4 and TRBJ1-5; D not certain. CDR3 length: 13 residues. Trimming left V 6 bases short and J 0 bases short, with 6 bases between.

This clonotype was observed a handful of times. The chain recombines TRBV7-2 with TRBJ1-2, with TRBD1 matching 12 bases. Trimming at V came to 6 bases and at J to 4 bases, leaving 12 bases not matched to a gene. The CDR3 runs 17 residues. Germline values: CDR1 SGHTA, CDR2 FQGNSA. CDR3 region: CASRLEPGQGAGYGYTF. Written as DNA, the CDR3 is TGTGCCAGCAGACTCGAACCGGGACAGGGGGCTGGCTATGGCTACACCTTC.

The CDR3 DNA is TGTGCCAGCAGTTTATATGCCCCGGAGGTCGTCGAGCAGTACTTC. Its protein product is CASSLYAPEVVEQYF. The rearrangement links TRBV27 to TRBJ2-7; D might be TRBD2 (5 bases). Germline CDR1 is MNHEY and CDR2 is SMNVEV (reference sequence). Deletions cut 1 base from V and 6 bases from J, with 16 bases between. This CDR3 spans 15 amino acids.

Details on this clonotype: A read error is likely, as this CDR3 ends without the conserved phenylalanine or tryptophan. The CDR3 loop is CASTDLAGSTYEQYL. DNA of the CDR3: TGTGCCAGCACCGATTTAGCGGGAAGCACCTACGAGCAGTACTTG. The V and J genes are TRBV6-2 or TRBV6-3 and TRBJ2-7, with 8 bases fitting TRBD2. The germline CDR1 and CDR2 sequences are MNHEY and SVGEGT. With V trimmed by 7 bases and J by 2 bases, 10 bases remained unmatched. The CDR3 loop spans 15 amino acids.

The table lists this clonotype with many counts. The V gene is TRBV7-2, the J gene TRBJ2-3; the match to TRBD2 covers 10 bases. Losses at the gene ends were 4 bases for V and 0 bases for J; bases not matched to a gene: 4. This CDR3 spans 16 amino acids. Germline CDR1 SGHTA, CDR2 FQGNSA. CDR3 sequence (DNA): TGTGCCAGCAGCTCATTAGCGGGAGGAAGCACAGATACGCAGTATTTT. Translated, it gives CASSSLAGGSTDTQYF.

This clonotype was seen more than once but under ten times. V gene TRBV20-1 combines with J gene TRBJ2-1; D may be TRBD1 or TRBD2 (6 bases each). The V gene lost 1 base and the J gene lost 5 bases, with 15 bases spanning the gap. The germline V gene has CDR1 DFQATT and CDR2 SNEGSKA (reference sequence). This CDR3 has 15 residues. CDR3 residues: CSARVKGGGDNEQFF. The CDR3, as DNA: TGCAGTGCTAGAGTAAAGGGGGGCGGGGACAATGAGCAGTTCTTC.

In its sample, this clonotype was seen once. The chain combines TRBV9 with TRBJ2-2, with TRBD2 matching over 11 bases. Germline trimming cut 3 bases from V and 6 bases from J; bases unmatched to any gene: 7. Germline V gene sequence: CDR1 SGDLS, CDR2 YYNGEE. CDR3 length equals 16 residues. CDR3 bases: TGTGCCAGCAGCGGTAGCGGGAGGGTTCGGTCCGGGGAGCTGTTTTTT. This encodes CASSGSGRVRSGELFF.

The chain employs TRBV11-2 and TRBJ2-2, with 8 bases aligning to TRBD2. Trimming cost V 1 base and J 8 bases; bases outside gene matches: 9. The CDR3 is 16 amino acids. Germline V gene lookup returns CDR1 SGHAT and CDR2 FQNNGV. The CDR3 nucleotides are TGTGCCAGCAGCTTAGTCAAAGCGGGAGTCGGGGGGGAGCTGTTTTTT. As protein: CASSLVKAGVGGELFF.

V usage is TRBV5-8 and J usage is TRBJ2-3; D unresolved. With 4 bases removed from V and 3 bases from J, the gap between germline ends came to 18 bases. This CDR3 has 16 residues. Germline CDR1 SGHTS, CDR2 YDEGEE. The CDR3 nucleotides are TGTGCCAGCAGCCAAGATTGGAACGGTGGTACAGATACGCAGTATTTT. As protein: CASSQDWNGGTDTQYF. The whole variable domain, filled in from reference TRBV5-8 and TRBJ2-3, reads EAGVTQSPTHLIKTRGQQATLRCSPISGHTSVYWYQQALGLGLQFLLWYDEGEERNRGNFPPRFSGRQFPNYSSELNVNALELEDSALYLCASSQDWNGGTDTQYFGPGTRLTVL.

This clonotype occurred many times. The CDR3 here is CASSIQGSGANVLTF. CDR3 bases: TGTGCCAGCAGTATACAGGGCTCTGGGGCCAACGTCCTGACTTTC. V gene TRBV6-5 combines with J gene TRBJ2-6, with D tentatively TRBD1 (6 bases). V dropped 5 bases and J dropped 0 bases, with 8 bases sitting between them. This CDR3 comprises 15 residues. Germline CDR1 reads MNHEY; CDR2 reads SVGAGI.

This clonotype was counted only a few times. The J gene is TRBJ2-1, the V gene TRBV4-2; 14 bases agree with TRBD2. The CDR3 runs 17 residues. CDR1 and CDR2 from the germline V gene are LGHNA and YNFKEQ. Trimming cost V 3 bases and J 7 bases; bases outside gene matches: 8. CDR3 sequence: CASSQAGTSGRINEQFF. CDR3 sequence (DNA): TGTGCCAGCAGCCAGGCCGGGACTAGCGGGAGAATAAATGAGCAGTTCTTC.

In this sample, this clonotype turned up many times. The chain carries TRBV7-2 and TRBJ2-5, with 8 bases aligning to TRBD1. V was pared by 3 bases and J by 5 bases, with 8 bases of the junction left unmatched. The germline gives CDR1 SGHTA, CDR2 FQGNSA. The CDR3 has 15 amino acids. CDR3 nucleotide sequence: TGTGCCAGCAGCTTTATGGAGGACAGGGTTGAGACCCAGTACTTC. Encoded protein: CASSFMEDRVETQYF. The full variable domain, completed using reference TRBV7-2 and TRBJ2-5, is GAGVSQSPSNKVTEKGKDVELRCDPISGHTALYWYRQSLGQGLEFLIYFQGNSAPDKSGLPSDRFSAERTGGSVSTLTIQRTQQEDSAVYLCASSFMEDRVETQYFGPGTRLLVL.

The chain is built from TRBV7-2 and TRBJ2-7, with D tentatively TRBD2 (6 bases). Germline CDR1 and CDR2: SGHTA and FQGNSA. The CDR3 totals 15 residues. With 10 bases removed from V and 3 bases from J, the gap between germline ends came to 22 bases. The CDR3 reads CATYLVAEANYEQYF. The CDR3 region has the DNA TGTGCCACCTACCTGGTAGCGGAAGCAAACTACGAGCAGTACTTC.

This clonotype was recorded many times. The chain uses TRBV7-2 and TRBJ2-1, with 8 bases identical to TRBD2. The V segment lost 3 bases and the J segment 9 bases; nucleotides outside the gene matches: 13. The CDR3 spans 16 residues. The germline V gene encodes CDR1 SGHTA and CDR2 FQGNSA. The CDR3 nucleotides read TGTGCCAGCAGCTTTGGTGTCGGGGGGGCCAGTAGTGAGCAGTTCTTC. Translating it yields CASSFGVGGASSEQFF.

This clonotype was detected only a few times. V gene TRBV6-1 combines with J gene TRBJ1-5; D is unresolved. This CDR3 is 13 amino acids long. Trimming took 2 bases from V and 7 from J, leaving 9 bases between them. Per the germline V gene, CDR1 is MNHNS and CDR2 is SASEGT. CDR3 nucleotide sequence: TGTGCCAGCAGTGAAACGGGGAGGCAGCCCCAGCATTTT. Its protein is CASSETGRQPQHF.

The V gene is TRBV6-5, the J gene TRBJ2-3; no definite D call. Trimming took off 2 bases at V and 2 bases at J, with 14 bases between the two ends. Germline loops: CDR1 MNHEY, CDR2 SVGAGI. The CDR3 is 16 amino acids. CDR3 amino acids: CASSYRITRFTDTQYF. The CDR3 DNA is TGTGCCAGCAGTTACCGGATTACAAGGTTCACAGATACGCAGTATTTT.

This clonotype occurred many times. The rearrangement uses TRBV12-3 or TRBV12-4 and TRBJ2-5, with unresolved D. Trimming removed 1 base at V and 2 bases at J, with 8 bases between. CDR3 length: 14 residues. CDR3 sequence reads: CASSLGQWQETQYF. Here the CDR3 DNA reads TGTGCCAGCAGTTTAGGGCAGTGGCAAGAGACCCAGTACTTC.

The table lists this clonotype with many counts. This chain connects TRBV20-1 to TRBJ2-1; D is perhaps TRBD2 (5 bases). V lost 6 bases and J lost 8, with 11 bases in between. Germline CDR1 and CDR2: DFQATT and SNEGSKA (reference sequence). The CDR3 contains 11 residues. The CDR3 nucleotides are TGCAGTGCCCGAGGAGGCTATGAGCAGTTCTTC. The encoded protein is CSARGGYEQFF.

On this clonotype itself: The junction differs from germline at one of its ends, possibly a read error. The chain combines TRBV12-3 or TRBV12-4 with TRBJ1-5, with D perhaps TRBD1 (6 bases). This CDR3 comprises 15 residues. The CDR3, as DNA: TGTGCCAGCGGGGGGGGGACAACGAGCAGTCAGCCCCAGCATTTT. It encodes CASGGGTTSSQPQHF.

This clonotype turned up a few times. V usage is TRBV29-1 and J usage is TRBJ1-2; D gene uncertain. The CDR3 extends over 12 amino acids. The V gene's germline CDR1 is SQVTM and CDR2 ANQGSEA. V gave up 5 bases and J gave up 4 bases, with 11 bases separating them. This CDR3 is CSVRTGSYGYTF. CDR3 DNA: TGCAGCGTTAGGACGGGTAGCTATGGCTACACCTTC.

In its sample, this clonotype was seen many times. This chain links TRBV9 with TRBJ2-3; the D gene is possibly TRBD2 (5 bases). This CDR3 is built from 16 residues. Trimming shortened V by 0 bases and J by 0 bases, and 11 bases separated the two germline ends. Germline V gene data show CDR1 as SGDLS and CDR2 as YYNGEE. The DNA for the CDR3 is TGTGCCAGCAGCGTAGCCGGGGATCCTAGCACAGATACGCAGTATTTT. It encodes CASSVAGDPSTDTQYF.

The chain employs TRBV27 and TRBJ2-7; D not resolved. Trimming took off 5 bases at V and 3 bases at J, with 11 bases between the two ends. The V gene's germline CDR1 is MNHEY and CDR2 SMNVEV (reference sequence). This CDR3 has 13 amino acids. The chain's CDR3 is CASSTALYYEQYF. CDR3 DNA sequence: TGTGCCAGCAGTACAGCCCTCTACTACGAGCAGTACTTC.

This clonotype came up many times. A read error may produce the germline difference seen at one junction end. The chain employs TRBV20-1 and TRBJ2-7; tentative D call: TRBD2 (5 bases). The CDR3 loop spans 13 amino acids. CDR1 is DFQATT and CDR2 is SNEGSKA in the germline V gene (reference sequence). The CDR3 DNA follows: TGCAGTGCAAGAGAGAGAACTCGGGGCGAGCAGTACTTC. It translates to CSARERTRGEQYF.